Listed below are T cell receptor beta chains from one sample, sequenced in a study of shared clonotypes between healthy human individuals. Some clones are missing from TCRdb's copy, which holds only in-frame ones; the method was immunoSEQ multiplex PCR. This table holds 2 million to 2.5 million clones, 92% found once. The sample taken for sequencing was naive CD4+ T cells from PBMCs. The receptors shown here come from a man between 18 and 35 years old in good health. Some clones in this sample may be carry-over from other donors' samples. The CDR3 runs from the conserved cysteine through the conserved F or W. A D gene is named only where the DNA matches it firmly. Clone size, where shown, is once, few, many, or a class for clones that have expanded.

j_call | v_call | d_call | clone_size | cdr3_aa | cdr3_nt
TRBJ2-2 | TRBV2 | - | - | CASRTTGELFF | TGTGCCAGCAGGACGACCGGGGAGCTGTTTTTT
TRBJ1-1 | TRBV5-1 | - | - | CASSLRGNTEAFF | TGCGCCAGCAGCTTAAGAGGAAACACTGAAGCTTTCTTT
TRBJ1-1 | TRBV18 | TRBD1 | - | CASSAQGDTEAFF | TGTGCCAGCTCAGCGCAGGGGGACACTGAAGCTTTCTTT
TRBJ2-7 | TRBV5-6 | TRBD1 | - | CASSRTAGTGYSYEQYF | TGTGCCAGCAGCCGAACGGCGGGGACAGGTTATTCCTACGAGCAGTACTTC
TRBJ1-6 | TRBV19 | - | - | CASSMGPNSPLHF | TGTGCCAGTAGTATGGGACCGAATTCACCCCTCCACTTT
TRBJ1-2 | TRBV10-3 | - | - | CASGDSNYGYTF | TGTGCCAGCGGTGATTCTAACTATGGCTACACCTTC
TRBJ2-7 | TRBV30 | - | - | CAWSVRGTQVQYF | TGTGCCTGGAGTGTAAGGGGGACTCAAGTCCAGTACTTC
TRBJ1-6 | TRBV6-1 | - | - | CASSEGRGRSPLHF | TGTGCCAGCAGTGAAGGGCGGGGACGGTCACCCCTCCACTTT
TRBJ2-7 | TRBV9 | - | - | CASSVVVREDYEQYF | TGTGCCAGCAGCGTAGTCGTCAGGGAGGATTACGAGCAGTACTTC
TRBJ1-1 | TRBV7-2 | TRBD1 | - | CASSFGTGDYAEAFF | TGTGCCAGCAGCTTCGGGACAGGGGATTACGCTGAAGCTTTCTTT
TRBJ2-1 | TRBV27 | - | - | CASSLRGTLYNEQFF | TGTGCCAGCAGTTTACGGGGGACCCTTTACAATGAGCAGTTCTTC
TRBJ2-1 | TRBV11-2 | - | - | CASSSKMTVPYNEQFF | TGTGCCAGCAGCTCAAAAATGACAGTTCCCTACAATGAGCAGTTCTTC
TRBJ2-1 | TRBV30 | TRBD1 | - | CAWIGTGNNEQFF | TGTGCCTGGATCGGGACAGGGAACAATGAGCAGTTCTTC
TRBJ1-5 | TRBV10-3 | - | - | CAISELEGRLPQHF | TGTGCCATCAGTGAGTTGGAGGGTAGATTGCCCCAGCATTTT
TRBJ2-2 | TRBV6-1 | TRBD2 | - | CATGRGLNTGELFF | TGTGCCACCGGGAGGGGACTGAACACCGGGGAGCTGTTTTTT
TRBJ2-2 | TRBV2 | TRBD2 | - | CASSGDSGGVHTGELFF | TGTGCCAGCAGTGGCGATAGCGGGGGCGTGCACACCGGGGAGCTGTTTTTT
TRBJ2-1 | TRBV2 | TRBD2 | - | CASSGGAGGNYNEQFF | TGTGCCAGCAGTGGGGGAGCGGGAGGGAACTACAATGAGCAGTTCTTC
TRBJ1-4 | TRBV6-1 | - | - | CASSDLREKLFF | TGTGCCAGCAGTGACCTGAGGGAAAAACTGTTTTTT
TRBJ2-3 | TRBV7-3 | - | - | CASSLNRGGTDTQYF | TGTGCCAGCAGCTTAAATCGTGGGGGCACAGATACGCAGTATTTT
TRBJ1-4 | TRBV6-5 | - | once | CASRRTGNNEKLFF | TGTGCCAGCAGGAGGACGGGAAATAATGAAAAACTGTTTTTT
TRBJ1-4 | TRBV28 | - | - | CASSGRVTGEKLFF | TGTGCCAGCAGTGGAAGGGTGACTGGTGAAAAACTGTTTTTT
TRBJ2-2 | TRBV2 | - | - | CASSGRGGTGELFF | TGTGCCAGCAGTGGTAGGGGTGGCACCGGGGAGCTGTTTTTT
TRBJ1-5 | TRBV15 | - | - | CATSSSLGRGDQPQHF | TGTGCCACCAGCAGTTCCTTAGGGAGGGGAGATCAGCCCCAGCATTTT
TRBJ2-7 | TRBV7-8 | - | - | CASSEQVTLSYEQYF | TGTGCCAGCAGCGAACAGGTTACCCTCTCCTACGAGCAGTACTTC
TRBJ1-3 | TRBV2 | - | - | CASSFSPENTIYF | TGTGCCAGCAGTTTCTCGCCCGAAAACACCATATATTTT
TRBJ1-1 | TRBV19 | - | - | CASSPSPGADAFF | TGTGCCAGTAGCCCAAGCCCGGGGGCAGACGCTTTCTTT
TRBJ1-1 | TRBV19 | - | - | CASSIDLPPAGDTEAFF | TGTGCCAGTAGTATAGATCTCCCCCCAGCAGGGGACACTGAAGCTTTCTTT
TRBJ2-5 | TRBV9 | TRBD2 | - | CASSQTSGGETQYF | TGTGCCAGCAGCCAAACTAGCGGGGGCGAGACCCAGTACTTC
TRBJ2-1 | TRBV5-4 | - | - | CASSLGGVGAIYNEQFF | TGTGCCAGCAGCTTGGGGGGCGTCGGGGCTATCTACAATGAGCAGTTCTTC
TRBJ1-2 | TRBV7-2 | - | - | CASSRGVNAGYTF | TGTGCCAGCAGCAGAGGAGTAAACGCTGGCTACACCTTC
TRBJ2-7 | TRBV7-2 | - | - | CASSSGVRYEQYF | TGTGCCAGCAGCTCGGGCGTCCGTTACGAGCAGTACTTC
TRBJ2-5 | TRBV18 | - | - | CASSTQGWETQYF | TGTGCCAGCTCAACCCAAGGATGGGAGACCCAGTACTTC
TRBJ1-5 | TRBV2 | - | - | CASTPSPGGGGGYSNQPQHF | TGTGCCAGCACCCCAAGTCCGGGGGGCGGAGGAGGGTATAGCAATCAGCCCCAGCATTTT
TRBJ1-4 | TRBV7-2 | - | - | CASSPRRSTNEKLFF | TGTGCCAGCAGCCCTAGGAGATCAACTAATGAAAAACTGTTTTTT
TRBJ2-1 | TRBV5-1 | TRBD2 | - | CASSLGVGGSRDEQFF | TGCGCCAGCAGCTTGGGCGTGGGAGGGTCGAGGGATGAGCAGTTCTTC
TRBJ2-2 | TRBV28 | - | once | CASSSTGEGNTGELFF | TGTGCCAGCAGTTCGACAGGAGAAGGTAACACCGGGGAGCTGTTTTTT